This T cell receptor beta chain was sequenced during a study of blood T cell repertoires in COVID-19. Overall study: Both acute and convalescent COVID-19 samples were obtained from the United States, Italy and Spain. From T cells, B-cell-depleted T cells, or PBMCs came the material, which was cDNA or gDNA.

In the study's own analysis: It was from reference gene primer amplification that nucleated cell counts were estimated. Only in-frame clones appear in the TCRdb table, and some are missing; sequencing was by immunoSEQ multiplex PCR. From that table come the V and J calls and clone size; the DNA was used to work out D and trimming. This table holds about 45,000 clones, 83% found once. The CDR3 totals 16 residues. CDR1 MGHRA and CDR2 YSYEKL come from the germline V gene. Between the trimmed V and J ends, which lost 1 base and 4 bases, there was a span of 16 bases. The sequenced sample was peripheral blood. The receptor comes from a man older than 75 in a cohort sampled during active COVID-19. This chain connects TRBV4-1 to TRBJ1-2; perhaps TRBD1 as D (6 bases). CDR3: CASSQGAGTLGYGYTF. Written as DNA, the CDR3 is TGCGCCAGCAGCCAAGGTGCCGGGACATTGGGCTATGGCTACACCTTC.